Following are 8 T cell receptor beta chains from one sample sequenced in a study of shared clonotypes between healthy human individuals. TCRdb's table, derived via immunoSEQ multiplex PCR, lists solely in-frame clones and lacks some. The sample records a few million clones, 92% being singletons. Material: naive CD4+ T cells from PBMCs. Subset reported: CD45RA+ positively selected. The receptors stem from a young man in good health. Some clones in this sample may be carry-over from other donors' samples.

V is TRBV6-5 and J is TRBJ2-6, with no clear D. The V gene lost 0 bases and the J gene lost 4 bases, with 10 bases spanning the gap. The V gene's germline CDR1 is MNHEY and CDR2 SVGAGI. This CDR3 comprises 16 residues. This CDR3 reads CASSYSASAGANVLTF. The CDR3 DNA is TGTGCCAGCAGTTACTCCGCGTCGGCGGGGGCCAACGTCCTGACTTTC.

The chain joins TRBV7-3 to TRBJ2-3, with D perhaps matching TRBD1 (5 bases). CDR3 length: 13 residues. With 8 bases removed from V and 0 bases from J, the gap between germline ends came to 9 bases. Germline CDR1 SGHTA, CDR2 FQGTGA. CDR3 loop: CASGRASTDTQYF. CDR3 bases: TGTGCCAGCGGCAGGGCGAGCACAGATACGCAGTATTTT.

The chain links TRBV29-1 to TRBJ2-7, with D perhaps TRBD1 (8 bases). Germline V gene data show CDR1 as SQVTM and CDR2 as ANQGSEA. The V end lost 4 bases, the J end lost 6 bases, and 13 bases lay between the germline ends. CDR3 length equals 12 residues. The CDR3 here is CSVAGGGGEQYF. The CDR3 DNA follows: TGCAGCGTTGCAGGGGGCGGGGGCGAGCAGTACTTC.

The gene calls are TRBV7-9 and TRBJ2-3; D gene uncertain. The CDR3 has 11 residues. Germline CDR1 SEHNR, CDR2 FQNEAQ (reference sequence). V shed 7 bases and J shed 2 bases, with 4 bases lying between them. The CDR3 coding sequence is TGTGCCAGCACTACCACAGATACGCAGTATTTT. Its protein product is CASTTTDTQYF.

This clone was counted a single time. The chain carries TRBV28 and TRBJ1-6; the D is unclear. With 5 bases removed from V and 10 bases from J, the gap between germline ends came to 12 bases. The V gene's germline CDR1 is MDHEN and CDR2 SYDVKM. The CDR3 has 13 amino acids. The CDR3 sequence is CASSVRLDSPLHF. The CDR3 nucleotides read TGTGCCAGCAGTGTAAGGCTAGACTCACCCCTCCACTTT.

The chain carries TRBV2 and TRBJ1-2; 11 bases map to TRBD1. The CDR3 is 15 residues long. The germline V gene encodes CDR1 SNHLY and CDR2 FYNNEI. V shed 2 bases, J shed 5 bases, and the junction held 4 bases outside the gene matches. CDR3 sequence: CASSEPGTGGYGYTF. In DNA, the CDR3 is TGTGCCAGCAGTGAACCCGGGACAGGGGGGTATGGCTACACCTTC.

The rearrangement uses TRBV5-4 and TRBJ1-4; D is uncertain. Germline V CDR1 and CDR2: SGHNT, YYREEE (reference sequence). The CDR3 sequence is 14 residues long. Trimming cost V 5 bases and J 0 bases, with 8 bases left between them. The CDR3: CASSGPTTNEKLFF. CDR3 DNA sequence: TGTGCCAGCAGTGGCCCCACAACTAATGAAAAACTGTTTTTT.

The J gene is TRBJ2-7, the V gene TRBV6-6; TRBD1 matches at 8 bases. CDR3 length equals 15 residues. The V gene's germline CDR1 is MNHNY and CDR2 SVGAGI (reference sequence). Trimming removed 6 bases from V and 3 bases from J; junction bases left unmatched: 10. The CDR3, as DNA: TGTGCCAGCAGAGTGGACAGGGCCTTACTCTACGAGCAGTACTTC. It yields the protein CASRVDRALLYEQYF.